This T cell receptor beta chain is from a study of T cells after yellow fever vaccination. The study, taken as a whole, reports: Abundant bulk-population clonotypes could contaminate the FACS-sorted repertoires.

On this clonotype itself: Its antigen is unknown.

Each CDR3 protein is one row after TCRdb ran MiXCR on the 5' RACE reads. Among around 310,000 distinct CDR3 sequences listed, about 9.5% were seen once. The CDR3 spans 16 residues. The V and J ends lost 3 bases and 3 bases, in that order; junction bases with no gene match: 5. The germline CDR1 and CDR2 sequences are ENHRY and SYGVKD. The sample was PBMCs, taken on the day of the first yellow fever vaccination. The receptor's source is a man aged 18 to 30 who received the YFV17D yellow fever vaccine. This chain connects TRBV10-3 to TRBJ2-6, with 7 bases fitting TRBD1. CDR3 sequence: CAISDSGGDGANVLTF. In DNA form, the CDR3 reads TGTGCCATCAGTGATTCAGGGGGTGATGGGGCCAACGTCCTGACTTTC.